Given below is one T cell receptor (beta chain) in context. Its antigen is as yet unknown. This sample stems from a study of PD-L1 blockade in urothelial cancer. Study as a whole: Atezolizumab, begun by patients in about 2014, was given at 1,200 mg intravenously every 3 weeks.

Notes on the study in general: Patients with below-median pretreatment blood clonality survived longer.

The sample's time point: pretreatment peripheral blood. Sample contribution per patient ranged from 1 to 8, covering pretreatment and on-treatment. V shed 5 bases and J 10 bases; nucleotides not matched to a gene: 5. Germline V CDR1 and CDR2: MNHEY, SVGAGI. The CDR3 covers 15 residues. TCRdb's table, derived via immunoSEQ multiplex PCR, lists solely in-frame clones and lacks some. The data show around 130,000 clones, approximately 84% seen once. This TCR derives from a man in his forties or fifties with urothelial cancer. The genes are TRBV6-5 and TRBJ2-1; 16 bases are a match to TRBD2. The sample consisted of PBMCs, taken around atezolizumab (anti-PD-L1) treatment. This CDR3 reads CASSGGTSGRGEQFF. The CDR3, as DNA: TGTGCCAGCAGTGGAGGGACTAGCGGGAGGGGGGAGCAGTTCTTC.